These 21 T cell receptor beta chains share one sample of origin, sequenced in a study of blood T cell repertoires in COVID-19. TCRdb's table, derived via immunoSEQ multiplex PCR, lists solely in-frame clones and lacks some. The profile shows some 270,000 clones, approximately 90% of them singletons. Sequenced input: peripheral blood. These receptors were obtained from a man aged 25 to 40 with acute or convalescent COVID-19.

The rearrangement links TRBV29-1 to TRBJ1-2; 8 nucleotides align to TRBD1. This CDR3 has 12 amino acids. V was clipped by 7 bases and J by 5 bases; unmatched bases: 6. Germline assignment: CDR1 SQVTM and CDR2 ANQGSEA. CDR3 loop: CSARQGSYGYTF. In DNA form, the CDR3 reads TGCAGCGCCCGACAGGGGTCTTATGGCTACACCTTC.

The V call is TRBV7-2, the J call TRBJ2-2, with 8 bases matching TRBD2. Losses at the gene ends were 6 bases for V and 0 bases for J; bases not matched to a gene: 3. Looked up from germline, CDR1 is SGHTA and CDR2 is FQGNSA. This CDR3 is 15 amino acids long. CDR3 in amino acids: CASSFSGANTGELFF. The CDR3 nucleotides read TGTGCCAGCAGTTTTAGCGGGGCGAACACCGGGGAGCTGTTTTTT. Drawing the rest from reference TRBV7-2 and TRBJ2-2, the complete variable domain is GAGVSQSPSNKVTEKGKDVELRCDPISGHTALYWYRQSLGQGLEFLIYFQGNSAPDKSGLPSDRFSAERTGGSVSTLTIQRTQQEDSAVYLCASSFSGANTGELFFGEGSRLTVL.

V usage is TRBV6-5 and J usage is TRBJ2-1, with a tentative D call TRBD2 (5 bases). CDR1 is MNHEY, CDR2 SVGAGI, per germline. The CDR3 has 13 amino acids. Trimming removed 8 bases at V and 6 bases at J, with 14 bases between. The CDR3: CASVRTGTNEQFF. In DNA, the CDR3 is TGTGCCAGCGTCAGGACTGGCACCAATGAGCAGTTCTTC.

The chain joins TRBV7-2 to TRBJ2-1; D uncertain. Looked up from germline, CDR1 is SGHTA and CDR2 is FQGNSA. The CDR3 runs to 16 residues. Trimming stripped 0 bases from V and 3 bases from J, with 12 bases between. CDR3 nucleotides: TGTGCCAGCAGCTTAGCTTCCCGTCAGATCTACAATGAGCAGTTCTTC. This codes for CASSLASRQIYNEQFF. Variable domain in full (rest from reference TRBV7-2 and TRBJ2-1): GAGVSQSPSNKVTEKGKDVELRCDPISGHTALYWYRQSLGQGLEFLIYFQGNSAPDKSGLPSDRFSAERTGGSVSTLTIQRTQQEDSAVYLCASSLASRQIYNEQFFGPGTRLTVL.

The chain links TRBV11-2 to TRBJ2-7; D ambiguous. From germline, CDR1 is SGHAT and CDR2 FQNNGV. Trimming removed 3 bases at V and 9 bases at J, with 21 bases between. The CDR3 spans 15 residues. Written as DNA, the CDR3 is TGTGCCAGCAGCTTGAGGAGTGGAGTCGTGCTGGGGCAGTACTTC. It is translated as CASSLRSGVVLGQYF.

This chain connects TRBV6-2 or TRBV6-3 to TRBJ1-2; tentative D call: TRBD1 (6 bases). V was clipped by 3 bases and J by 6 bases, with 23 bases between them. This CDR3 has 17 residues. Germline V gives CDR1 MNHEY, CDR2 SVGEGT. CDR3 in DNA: TGTGCCAGCAGTTATCGTACAGGGTGGTCCGCTACCCATGGCTACACCTTC. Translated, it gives CASSYRTGWSATHGYTF.

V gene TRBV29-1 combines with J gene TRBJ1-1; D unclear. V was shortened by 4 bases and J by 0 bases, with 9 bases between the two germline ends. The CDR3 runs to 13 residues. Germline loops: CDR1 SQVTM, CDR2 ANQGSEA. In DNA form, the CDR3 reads TGCAGCGTTGTTAGTCCCATGAACACTGAAGCTTTCTTT. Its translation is CSVVSPMNTEAFF.

Here the CDR3 DNA reads TGCAGTGCTAGTCCAGGGTCGATTGATCAGCCCCAGCATTTT. It translates to CSASPGSIDQPQHF. The genes are TRBV20-1 and TRBJ1-5; D is possibly TRBD1 (5 bases). This CDR3 is 14 amino acids long. V was clipped by 3 bases and J by 5 bases, with 14 bases between them. Germline lookup yields CDR1 DFQATT and CDR2 SNEGSKA (reference sequence).

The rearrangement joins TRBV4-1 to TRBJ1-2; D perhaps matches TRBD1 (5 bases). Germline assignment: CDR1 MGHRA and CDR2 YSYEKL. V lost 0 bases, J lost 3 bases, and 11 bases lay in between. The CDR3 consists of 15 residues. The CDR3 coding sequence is TGCGCCAGCAGCCAAGAGGCGGGGGGTGACTATGGCTACACCTTC. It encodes CASSQEAGGDYGYTF.

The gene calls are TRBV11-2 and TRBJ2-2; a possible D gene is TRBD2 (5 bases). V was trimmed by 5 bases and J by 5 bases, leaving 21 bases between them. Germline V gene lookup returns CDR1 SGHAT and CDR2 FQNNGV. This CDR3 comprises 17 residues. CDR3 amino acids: CASSPTLAARGTGELFF. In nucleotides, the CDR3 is TGTGCCAGCAGCCCCACCCTAGCTGCCCGCGGAACCGGGGAGCTGTTTTTT.

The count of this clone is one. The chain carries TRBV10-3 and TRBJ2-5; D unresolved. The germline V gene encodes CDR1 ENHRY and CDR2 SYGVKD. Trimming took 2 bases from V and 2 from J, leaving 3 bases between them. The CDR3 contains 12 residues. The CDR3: CAISEAQETQYF. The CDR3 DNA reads TGTGCCATCAGTGAGGCGCAAGAGACCCAGTACTTC.

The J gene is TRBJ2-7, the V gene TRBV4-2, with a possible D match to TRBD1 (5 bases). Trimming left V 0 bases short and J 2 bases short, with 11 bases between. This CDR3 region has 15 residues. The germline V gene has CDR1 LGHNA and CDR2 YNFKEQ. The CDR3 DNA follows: TGTGCCAGCAGCCAAGATCGGGCAGGGACCTACGAGCAGTACTTC. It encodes CASSQDRAGTYEQYF.

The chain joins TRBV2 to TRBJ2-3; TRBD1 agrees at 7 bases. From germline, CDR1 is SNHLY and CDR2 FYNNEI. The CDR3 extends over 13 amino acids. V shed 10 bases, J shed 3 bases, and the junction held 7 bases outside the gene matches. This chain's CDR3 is CANTGVWTDTQYF. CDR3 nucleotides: TGTGCCAATACAGGGGTGTGGACAGATACGCAGTATTTT.

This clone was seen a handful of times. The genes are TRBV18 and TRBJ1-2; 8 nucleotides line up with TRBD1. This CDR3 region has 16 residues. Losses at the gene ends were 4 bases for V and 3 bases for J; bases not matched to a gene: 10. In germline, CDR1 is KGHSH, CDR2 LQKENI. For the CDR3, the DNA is TGTGCCAGCTCACGCCCGAGAGGACAGGGTGACTATGGCTACACCTTC. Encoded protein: CASSRPRGQGDYGYTF.

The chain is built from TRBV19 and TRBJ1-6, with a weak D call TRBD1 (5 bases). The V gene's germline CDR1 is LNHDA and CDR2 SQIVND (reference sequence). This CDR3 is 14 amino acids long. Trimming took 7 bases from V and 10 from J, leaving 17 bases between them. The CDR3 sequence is CASKYQGGRSPLHF. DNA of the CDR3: TGTGCCAGTAAATATCAGGGAGGGAGATCACCCCTCCACTTT.

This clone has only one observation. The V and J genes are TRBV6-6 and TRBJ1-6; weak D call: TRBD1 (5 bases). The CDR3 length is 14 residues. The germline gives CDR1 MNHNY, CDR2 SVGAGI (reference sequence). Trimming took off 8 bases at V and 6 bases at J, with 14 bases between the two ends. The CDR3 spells CASREGRGNSPLHF. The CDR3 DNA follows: TGTGCCAGCCGGGAGGGGAGAGGTAATTCACCCCTCCACTTT.

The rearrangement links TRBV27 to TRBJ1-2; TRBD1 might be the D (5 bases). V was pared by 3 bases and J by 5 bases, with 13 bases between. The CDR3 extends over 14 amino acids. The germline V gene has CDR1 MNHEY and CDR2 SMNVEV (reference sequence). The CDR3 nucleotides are TGTGCCAGCAGTTTCCGGGCTAGGGGTTATGGCTACACCTTC. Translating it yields CASSFRARGYGYTF.

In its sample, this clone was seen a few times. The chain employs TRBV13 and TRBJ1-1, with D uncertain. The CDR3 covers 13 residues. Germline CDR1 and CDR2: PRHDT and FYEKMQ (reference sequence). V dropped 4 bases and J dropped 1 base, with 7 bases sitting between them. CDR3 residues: CASSYTRNTEAFF. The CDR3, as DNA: TGTGCCAGCAGCTATACACGGAACACTGAAGCTTTCTTT.

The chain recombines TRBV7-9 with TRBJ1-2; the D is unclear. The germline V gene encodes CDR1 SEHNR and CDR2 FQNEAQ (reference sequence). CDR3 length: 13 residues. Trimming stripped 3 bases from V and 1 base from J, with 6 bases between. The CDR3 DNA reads TGTGCCAGCAGCTTTGAGGGTAACTATGGCTACACCTTC. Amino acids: CASSFEGNYGYTF.

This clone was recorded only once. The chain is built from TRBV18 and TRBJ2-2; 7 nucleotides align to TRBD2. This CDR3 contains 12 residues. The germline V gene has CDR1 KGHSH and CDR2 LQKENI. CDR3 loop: CAGRGGTGELFF. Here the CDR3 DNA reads TGTGCGGGGAGGGGTGGCACCGGGGAGCTGTTTTTT.

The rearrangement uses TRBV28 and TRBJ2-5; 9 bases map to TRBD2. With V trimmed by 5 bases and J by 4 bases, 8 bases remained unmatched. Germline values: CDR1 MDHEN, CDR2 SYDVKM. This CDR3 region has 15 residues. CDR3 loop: CASSTAGGLGETQYF. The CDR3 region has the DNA TGTGCCAGCAGTACAGCGGGGGGCCTTGGAGAGACCCAGTACTTC.